The 25 T cell receptor beta chains below were found in one sample sequenced in a study of T cells in Graves' hyperthyroidism and ophthalmopathy. Researchers took RNA transcripts and amplified the TCR beta CDR3 regions from them. A first-round RT-PCR of the TCR CDR3 used the HTBI primer set. TCRdb re-called the multiplex PCR reads with MiXCR, one entry per CDR3 protein. The table shows over 700,000 distinct CDR3 sequences, with over 35% occurring only once. What was sequenced was blood. The receptors originated from a man younger than 35 with Graves' hyperthyroidism.

CDR3 DNA sequence: TGTGCCAGCAGCCCTAGCGGGCTAACTCACGAGCAGTACTTC. It yields the protein CASSPSGLTHEQYF. This chain uses TRBV7-2 with TRBJ2-7, with TRBD2 matching over 8 bases. Per germline, CDR1 SGHTA and CDR2 FQGNSA. The CDR3 consists of 14 residues. V was clipped by 5 bases and J by 5 bases; unmatched bases: 8. Filled out from reference TRBV7-2 and TRBJ2-7, the complete variable domain reads GAGVSQSPSNKVTEKGKDVELRCDPISGHTALYWYRQSLGQGLEFLIYFQGNSAPDKSGLPSDRFSAERTGGSVSTLTIQRTQQEDSAVYLCASSPSGLTHEQYFGPGTRLTVT.

V is TRBV5-1 and J is TRBJ2-7; 10 nucleotides line up with TRBD2. V shed 0 bases, J shed 5 bases, and the junction held 5 bases outside the gene matches. Germline loops: CDR1 SGHRS, CDR2 YFSETQ. The length of the CDR3 is 15 residues. The CDR3 DNA follows: TGCGCCAGCAGCTTGGAAACGGGACTAGCGAACGAGCAGTACTTC. This encodes CASSLETGLANEQYF.

The CDR3 DNA is TGTGCCATCAGTGAAAATCGAGGGAAGCAATATGGCTACACCTTC. Translation gives CAISENRGKQYGYTF. The chain combines TRBV10-3 with TRBJ1-2, with D uncertain. Germline assignment: CDR1 ENHRY and CDR2 SYGVKD. The V gene lost 3 bases and the J gene lost 5 bases, with 16 bases spanning the gap. This CDR3 has 15 amino acids.

The chain uses TRBV6-5 and TRBJ2-7; TRBD2 matches at 7 bases. Germline CDR1 and CDR2: MNHEY and SVGAGI. J lost 1 base, V lost 6 bases, and 9 bases had no gene match. This CDR3 has 15 residues. The CDR3: CASSWMAGASYEQYF. In DNA form, the CDR3 reads TGTGCCAGCAGCTGGATGGCGGGAGCGTCCTACGAGCAGTACTTC.

This clonotype was found a few times. The V gene is TRBV5-6, the J gene TRBJ2-5, with D perhaps matching TRBD1 (5 bases). This CDR3 has 13 amino acids. Looked up from germline, CDR1 is SGHDT and CDR2 is YYEEEE. Between the trimmed V and J ends, which lost 4 bases and 5 bases, there was a span of 12 bases. This CDR3 reads CASSDSGLETQYF. In DNA, the CDR3 is TGTGCCAGCAGCGATTCAGGGTTGGAGACCCAGTACTTC.

J is TRBJ1-1 and V is TRBV29-1, with D unresolved. In germline, CDR1 is SQVTM, CDR2 ANQGSEA. The V end was cut by 7 bases, the J end by 1 base, with 10 bases between. CDR3 length equals 12 residues. This CDR3 reads CSALEWNTEAFF. Here the CDR3 DNA reads TGCAGCGCCCTGGAGTGGAACACTGAAGCTTTCTTT.

This clonotype was picked up many times. V gene TRBV20-1 combines with J gene TRBJ1-5, with a tentative D call TRBD1 (5 bases). Germline loops: CDR1 DFQATT, CDR2 SNEGSKA (reference sequence). The CDR3 spans 14 residues. Between the trimmed V and J ends, which lost 1 base and 6 bases, there was a span of 13 bases. CDR3 nucleotides: TGCAGTGCTAGAGCGGGGAGGGACGGTCAGCCCCAGCATTTT. It is translated as CSARAGRDGQPQHF.

The chain links TRBV2 to TRBJ2-5, with D perhaps assigned TRBD1 or TRBD2 (5 bases each). Trimming pared 3 bases from V and 5 bases from J, leaving 19 bases between. Germline values: CDR1 SNHLY, CDR2 FYNNEI. The CDR3 runs 16 residues. The DNA for the CDR3 is TGTGCCAGCAGTGAGAATCCGGGACCCCGAGGGGAGACCCAGTACTTC. Translated: CASSENPGPRGETQYF.

In this sample, this clonotype turned up once. This chain links TRBV2 with TRBJ2-5; D not resolved. Trimming stripped 6 bases from V and 4 bases from J, with 24 bases between. CDR1 and CDR2 (germline): SNHLY, FYNNEI. The CDR3 spans 17 residues. The DNA of the CDR3 is TGTGCCAGCAGGTTAACCCTTTTTGCGACTTCGGGAGAGACCCAGTACTTC. Amino acids: CASRLTLFATSGETQYF.

On this clonotype itself: A single base separates this from a much larger clone, so it may be a read error. J is TRBJ1-2 and V is TRBV9; the D gene is possibly TRBD1 (5 bases). CDR1 SGDLS and CDR2 YYNGEE come from the germline V gene. The CDR3 contains 14 residues. DNA of the CDR3: TGTGCCGGCAGCCCTGGGGCAGGGCGTCATGGCTACACCTTC. This gives the protein CAGSPGAGRHGYTF.

This clonotype was picked up many times. The V gene is TRBV10-2, the J gene TRBJ1-1, with TRBD1 matching 10 bases. V gave up 7 bases and J gave up 1 base; unmatched junction bases: 6. The CDR3 length is 15 residues. Germline CDR1 reads WSHSY; CDR2 reads SAAADI. CDR3 in amino acids: CASTGTGVQNTEAFF. The CDR3 DNA reads as TGCGCCAGCACCGGGACAGGGGTACAGAACACTGAAGCTTTCTTT.

This clonotype was recorded many times. The V gene is TRBV20-1, the J gene TRBJ1-5; a possible D gene is TRBD1 (5 bases). V was trimmed by 0 bases and J by 7 bases, leaving 16 bases between them. The CDR3 runs 15 residues. Germline V gives CDR1 DFQATT, CDR2 SNEGSKA (reference sequence). The CDR3 region has the DNA TGCAGTGCTAGAGATTTGGAGGGGAGCGGGCAGCCCCAGCATTTT. Its translation is CSARDLEGSGQPQHF.

In its sample, this clonotype was seen a few times. V gene TRBV5-1 combines with J gene TRBJ1-1; 8 bases line up with TRBD1. The CDR3 sequence is 15 residues long. V dropped 2 bases and J dropped 9; count of bases not matched to a gene: 12. CDR1 and CDR2 from the germline V gene are SGHRS and YFSETQ. The CDR3, as DNA: TGCGCCAGCAGCTTTGGGGACAGGCTGGTGAAAAAAGCTTTCTTT. Protein: CASSFGDRLVKKAFF.

This clonotype was observed at least ten times. The chain links TRBV25-1 to TRBJ2-2, with 7 bases lining up with TRBD1. Germline loops: CDR1 MGHDK, CDR2 SYGVNS. The CDR3 loop spans 15 amino acids. Trimming took 6 bases from V and 7 from J; bases not matched to a gene: 11. As DNA, the CDR3 is TGTGCCAGCAGGCCCAGGGGGTGGTACGACGGGGAGCTGTTTTTT. Protein product: CASRPRGWYDGELFF. Drawing the rest from reference TRBV25-1 and TRBJ2-2, the complete variable domain is EADIYQTPRYLVIGTGKKITLECSQTMGHDKMYWYQQDPGMELHLIHYSYGVNSTEKGDLSSESTVSRIRTEHFPLTLESARPSHTSQYLCASRPRGWYDGELFFGEGSRLTVL.

This clonotype was recorded a few times. The chain links TRBV29-1 to TRBJ2-1; 7 nucleotides line up with TRBD2. J gave up 6 bases and V 1 base, and 6 bases lay outside the gene matches. The CDR3 is made up of 14 amino acids. Per the germline V gene, CDR1 is SQVTM and CDR2 is ANQGSEA. CDR3 nucleotide sequence: TGCAGCGTTGAAGGACTAGCTGAAGGCAATGAGCAGTTCTTC. Protein product: CSVEGLAEGNEQFF.

This chain links TRBV9 with TRBJ2-7; perhaps TRBD2 as D (6 bases). The germline V gene encodes CDR1 SGDLS and CDR2 YYNGEE. The CDR3 extends over 14 amino acids. The germline V and J ends were trimmed by 0 bases and 3 bases, with 10 bases remaining between them. CDR3: CASSVAAGNYEQYF. The CDR3 bases are TGTGCCAGCAGCGTAGCGGCGGGAAACTACGAGCAGTACTTC.

Ten or more counts support this clonotype. The rearrangement uses TRBV10-3 and TRBJ1-5; tentatively, D is TRBD1 (6 bases). The CDR3 has 13 residues. Germline V CDR1 and CDR2: ENHRY, SYGVKD. Deletions cut 6 bases from V and 5 bases from J, with 11 bases between. This CDR3 reads CAIRSGADQPQHF. The CDR3 bases are TGTGCCATCAGATCAGGGGCGGATCAGCCCCAGCATTTT.

The table lists this clonotype with a few counts. CDR3 sequence (DNA): TGTGCCAGCAGCGCCCAGGTAGAACCCAATCAGCCCCAGCATTTT. This codes for CASSAQVEPNQPQHF. The chain links TRBV5-8 to TRBJ1-5; D is unresolved. The V end was cut by 4 bases, the J end by 3 bases, with 14 bases between. CDR1 and CDR2 (germline): SGHTS, YDEGEE. The CDR3 is made up of 15 amino acids.

V gene TRBV24-1 combines with J gene TRBJ1-5, with a tentative D call TRBD1 (6 bases). The V gene's germline CDR1 is KGHDR and CDR2 SFDVKD. This CDR3 contains 15 residues. Trimming cost V 8 bases and J 4 bases, with 17 bases left between them. CDR3 region: CATTGQSPLNQPQHF. Here the CDR3 DNA reads TGTGCCACCACTGGACAGTCCCCTCTTAATCAGCCCCAGCATTTT.

This clonotype was detected only a few times. The rearrangement links TRBV11-2 to TRBJ1-2; D gene ambiguous. The CDR3 has 14 amino acids. Germline V CDR1 and CDR2: SGHAT, FQNNGV. The V end lost 0 bases, the J end lost 4 bases, and 9 bases lay between the germline ends. Here the CDR3 DNA reads TGTGCCAGCAGCTTAGAAGGCCTTAGCTATGGCTACACCTTC. The encoded protein is CASSLEGLSYGYTF.

Of note for this clonotype: An end of the junction differs from the germline gene, which may be a read error. The chain employs TRBV6-5 and TRBJ2-7; D is possibly TRBD1 (6 bases). The CDR3 sequence is 13 residues long. The V gene's germline CDR1 is MNHEY and CDR2 SVGAGI. The CDR3 loop is CACSPDRTYEQYF. Written as DNA, the CDR3 is TGTGCCTGCAGTCCGGACAGAACCTACGAGCAGTACTTC.

CDR3 sequence reads: CASSESGAEAFF. The DNA of the CDR3 is TGTGCCAGCAGTGAAAGTGGGGCTGAAGCTTTCTTT. V usage is TRBV2 and J usage is TRBJ1-1; D gene uncertain. The CDR3 has 12 residues. V lost 2 bases and J lost 6, with 7 bases in between. CDR1 and CDR2 from the germline V gene are SNHLY and FYNNEI.

Turning to this clonotype: One base away lies a much larger clone, so this may be a sequencing read error. The chain is built from TRBV29-1 and TRBJ2-7; 10 bases are shared with TRBD2. Germline V CDR1 and CDR2: SQVTM, ANQGSEA. The CDR3 contains 15 residues. The CDR3 loop is CSVGRLAGLSDEQYF. CDR3 coding DNA: TGCAGCGTCGGAAGACTAGCGGGTCTCTCCGACGAGCAGTACTTC.

This clonotype was recorded many times. The rearrangement links TRBV29-1 to TRBJ2-5, with D uncertain. The CDR3 extends over 12 amino acids. V was cut by 4 bases and J by 2 bases, with 8 bases left in between. Looked up from germline, CDR1 is SQVTM and CDR2 is ANQGSEA. In nucleotides, the CDR3 is TGCAGCGTTGTAGGTGATCAAGAGACCCAGTACTTC. Encoded protein: CSVVGDQETQYF.

The J gene is TRBJ2-5, the V gene TRBV20-1; 9 positions match TRBD1. Germline values: CDR1 DFQATT, CDR2 SNEGSKA (reference sequence). V gave up 7 bases and J gave up 5 bases; unmatched junction bases: 11. The CDR3 totals 14 residues. CDR3 amino acids: CSVSKRTGEETQYF. CDR3 nucleotide sequence: TGCAGTGTCAGTAAGCGGACAGGGGAGGAGACCCAGTACTTC.